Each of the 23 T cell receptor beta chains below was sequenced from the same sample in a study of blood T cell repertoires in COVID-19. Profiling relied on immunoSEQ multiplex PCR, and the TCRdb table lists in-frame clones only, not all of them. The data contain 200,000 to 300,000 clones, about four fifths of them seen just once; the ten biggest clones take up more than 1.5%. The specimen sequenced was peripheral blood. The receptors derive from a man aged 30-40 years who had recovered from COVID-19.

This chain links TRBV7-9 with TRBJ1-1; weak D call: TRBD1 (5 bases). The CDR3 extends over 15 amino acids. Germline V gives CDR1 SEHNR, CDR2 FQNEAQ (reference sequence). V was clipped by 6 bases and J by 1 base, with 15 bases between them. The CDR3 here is CASSRVPQGNTEAFF. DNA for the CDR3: TGTGCCAGCAGTCGCGTCCCTCAGGGGAACACTGAAGCTTTCTTT.

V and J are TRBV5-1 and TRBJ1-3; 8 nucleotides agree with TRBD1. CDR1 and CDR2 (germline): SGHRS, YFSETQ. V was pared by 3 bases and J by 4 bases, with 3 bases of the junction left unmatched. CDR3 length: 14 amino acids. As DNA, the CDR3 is TGCGCCAGCAGCTCAACAGGGGGAGGAAACACCATATATTTT. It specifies CASSSTGGGNTIYF.

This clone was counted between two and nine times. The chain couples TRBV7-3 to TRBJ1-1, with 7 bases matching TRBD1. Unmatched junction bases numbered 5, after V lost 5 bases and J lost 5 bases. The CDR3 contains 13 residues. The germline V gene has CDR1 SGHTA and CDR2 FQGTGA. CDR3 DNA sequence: TGTGCCAGCAGCGTCGACAGGGAGACTGAAGCTTTCTTT. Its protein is CASSVDRETEAFF.

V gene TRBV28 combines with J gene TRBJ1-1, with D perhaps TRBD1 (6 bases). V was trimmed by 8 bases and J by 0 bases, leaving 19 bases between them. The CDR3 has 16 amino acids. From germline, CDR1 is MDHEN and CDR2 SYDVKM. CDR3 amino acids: CASVGGGAGLNTEAFF. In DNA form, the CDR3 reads TGTGCCAGCGTCGGAGGGGGGGCCGGCTTGAACACTGAAGCTTTCTTT.

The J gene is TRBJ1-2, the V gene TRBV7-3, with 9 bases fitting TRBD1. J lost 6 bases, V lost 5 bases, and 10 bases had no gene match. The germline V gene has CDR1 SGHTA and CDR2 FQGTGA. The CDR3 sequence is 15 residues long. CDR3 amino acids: CASSANPGTGNGYTF. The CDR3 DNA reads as TGTGCCAGCAGCGCAAACCCCGGGACAGGGAATGGCTACACCTTC.

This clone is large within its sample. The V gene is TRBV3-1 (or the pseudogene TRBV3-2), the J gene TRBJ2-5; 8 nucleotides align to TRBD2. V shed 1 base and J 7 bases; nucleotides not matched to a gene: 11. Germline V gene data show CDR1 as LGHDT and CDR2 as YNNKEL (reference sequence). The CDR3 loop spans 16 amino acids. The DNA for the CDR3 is TGTGCCAGCAGCCAAGTAATGCGGGGGGCCTTCGGGACCCAGTACTTC. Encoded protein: CASSQVMRGAFGTQYF.

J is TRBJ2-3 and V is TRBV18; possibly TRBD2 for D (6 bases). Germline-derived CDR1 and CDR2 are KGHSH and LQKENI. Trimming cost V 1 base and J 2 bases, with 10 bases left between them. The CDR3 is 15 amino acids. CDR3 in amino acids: CASSPRPGDTDTQYF. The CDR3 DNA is TGTGCCAGCTCACCACGGCCGGGGGACACAGATACGCAGTATTTT.

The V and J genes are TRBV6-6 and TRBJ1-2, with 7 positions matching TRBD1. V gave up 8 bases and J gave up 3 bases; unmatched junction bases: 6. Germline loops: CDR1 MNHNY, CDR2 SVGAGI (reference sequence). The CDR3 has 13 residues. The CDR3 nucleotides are TGTGCCAGCGAATCGGGACAGCACTATGGCTACACCTTC. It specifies CASESGQHYGYTF.

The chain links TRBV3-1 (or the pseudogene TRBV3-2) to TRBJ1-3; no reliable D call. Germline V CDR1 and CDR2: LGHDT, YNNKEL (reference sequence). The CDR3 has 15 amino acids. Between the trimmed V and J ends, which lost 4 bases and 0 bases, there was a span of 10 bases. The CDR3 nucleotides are TGTGCCAGCAGCCTCCCCTCCGGCTCTGGAAACACCATATATTTT. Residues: CASSLPSGSGNTIYF.

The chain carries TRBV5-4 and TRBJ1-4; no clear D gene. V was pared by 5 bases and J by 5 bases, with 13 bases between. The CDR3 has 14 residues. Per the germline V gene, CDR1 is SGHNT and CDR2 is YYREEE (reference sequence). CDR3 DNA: TGTGCCAGCAGTAGCGGGAGTGGAAATGAAAAACTGTTTTTT. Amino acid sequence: CASSSGSGNEKLFF. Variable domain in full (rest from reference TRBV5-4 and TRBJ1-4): ETGVTQSPTHLIKTRGQQVTLRCSSQSGHNTVSWYQQALGQGPQFIFQYYREEENGRGNFPPRFSGLQFPNYSSELNVNALELDDSALYLCASSSGSGNEKLFFGSGTQLSVL.

The CDR3: CASSLGSSGGAYEQYV. The CDR3 nucleotides read TGTGCCAGCAGCTTAGGGTCCAGCGGGGGGGCCTACGAGCAGTACGTC. The rearrangement uses TRBV7-9 and TRBJ2-7; 10 nucleotides align to TRBD2. CDR3 length: 16 amino acids. Germline CDR1 and CDR2: SEHNR and FQNEAQ (reference sequence). The V gene end was trimmed by 1 base and the J gene end by 2 bases; junction bases not matched to a gene: 5.

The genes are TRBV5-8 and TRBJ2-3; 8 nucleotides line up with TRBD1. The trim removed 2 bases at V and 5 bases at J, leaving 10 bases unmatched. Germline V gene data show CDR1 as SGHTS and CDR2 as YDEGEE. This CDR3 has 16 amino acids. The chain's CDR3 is CASSLTGRGLGDTQYF. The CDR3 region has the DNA TGTGCCAGCAGCTTAACTGGCAGGGGGCTTGGAGATACGCAGTATTTT.

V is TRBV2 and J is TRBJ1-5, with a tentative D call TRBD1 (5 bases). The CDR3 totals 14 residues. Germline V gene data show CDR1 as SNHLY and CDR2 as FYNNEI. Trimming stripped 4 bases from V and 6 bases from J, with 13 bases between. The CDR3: CASSAGTRGQPQHF. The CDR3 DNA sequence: TGTGCCAGCAGTGCCGGGACGCGGGGTCAGCCCCAGCATTTT.

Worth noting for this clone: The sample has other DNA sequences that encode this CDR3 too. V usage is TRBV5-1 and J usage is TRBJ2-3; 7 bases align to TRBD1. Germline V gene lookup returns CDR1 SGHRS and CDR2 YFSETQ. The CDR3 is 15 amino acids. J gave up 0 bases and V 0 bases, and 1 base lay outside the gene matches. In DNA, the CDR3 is TGCGCCAGCAGCTTGGGGGACAGTAGCACAGATACGCAGTATTTT. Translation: CASSLGDSSTDTQYF.

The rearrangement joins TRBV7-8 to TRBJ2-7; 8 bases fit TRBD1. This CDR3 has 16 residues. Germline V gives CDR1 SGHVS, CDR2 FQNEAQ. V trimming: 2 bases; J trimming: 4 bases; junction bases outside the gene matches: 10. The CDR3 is CASSLRGQGLSYEQYF. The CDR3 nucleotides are TGTGCCAGCAGCTTACGAGGACAGGGATTGTCTTACGAGCAGTACTTC.

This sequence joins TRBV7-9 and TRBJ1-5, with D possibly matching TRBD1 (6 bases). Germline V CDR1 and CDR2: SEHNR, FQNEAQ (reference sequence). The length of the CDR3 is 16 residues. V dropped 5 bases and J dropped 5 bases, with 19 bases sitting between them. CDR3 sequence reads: CASSPSSRGSHQPQHF. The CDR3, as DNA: TGTGCCAGCAGCCCCTCGAGTAGGGGGAGCCATCAGCCCCAGCATTTT.

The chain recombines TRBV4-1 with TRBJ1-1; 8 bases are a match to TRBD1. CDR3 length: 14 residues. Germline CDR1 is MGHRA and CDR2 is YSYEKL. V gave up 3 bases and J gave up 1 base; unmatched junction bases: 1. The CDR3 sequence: CASSQTGANTEAFF. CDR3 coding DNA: TGCGCCAGCAGCCAGACAGGGGCGAACACTGAAGCTTTCTTT.

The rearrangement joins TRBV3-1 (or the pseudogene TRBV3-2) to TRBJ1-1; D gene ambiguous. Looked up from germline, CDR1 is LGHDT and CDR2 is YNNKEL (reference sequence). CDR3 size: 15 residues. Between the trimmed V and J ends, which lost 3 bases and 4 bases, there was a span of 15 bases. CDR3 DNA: TGTGCCAGCAGCCATAAGATGGCGGCAGTCACTGAAGCTTTCTTT. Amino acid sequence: CASSHKMAAVTEAFF.

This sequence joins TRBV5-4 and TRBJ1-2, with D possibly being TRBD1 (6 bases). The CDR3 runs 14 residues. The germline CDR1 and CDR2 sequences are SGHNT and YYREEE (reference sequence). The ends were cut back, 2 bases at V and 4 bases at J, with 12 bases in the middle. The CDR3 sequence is CASSFDRSPYGYTF. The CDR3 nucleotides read TGTGCCAGCAGCTTCGACAGGAGTCCCTATGGCTACACCTTC.

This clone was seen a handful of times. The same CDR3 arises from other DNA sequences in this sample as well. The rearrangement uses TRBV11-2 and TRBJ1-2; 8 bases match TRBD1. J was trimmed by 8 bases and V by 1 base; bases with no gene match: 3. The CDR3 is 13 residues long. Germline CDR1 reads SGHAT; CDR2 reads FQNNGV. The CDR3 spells CASSLAGGEGYTF. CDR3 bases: TGTGCCAGCAGCTTAGCAGGGGGCGAAGGCTACACCTTC.

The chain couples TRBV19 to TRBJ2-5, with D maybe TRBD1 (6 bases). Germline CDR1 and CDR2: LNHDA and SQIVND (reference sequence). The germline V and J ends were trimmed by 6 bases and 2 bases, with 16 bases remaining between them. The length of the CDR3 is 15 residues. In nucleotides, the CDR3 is TGTGCCAGTAGCACCGGGACAAGGGGACAAGAGACCCAGTACTTC. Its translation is CASSTGTRGQETQYF.

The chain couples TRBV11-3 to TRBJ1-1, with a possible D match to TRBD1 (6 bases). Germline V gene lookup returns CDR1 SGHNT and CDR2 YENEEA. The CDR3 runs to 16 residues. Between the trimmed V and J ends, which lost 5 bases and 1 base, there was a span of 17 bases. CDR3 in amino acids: CASSATRGAANTEAFF. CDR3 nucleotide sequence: TGTGCCAGCAGCGCGACCCGGGGGGCCGCGAACACTGAAGCTTTCTTT.

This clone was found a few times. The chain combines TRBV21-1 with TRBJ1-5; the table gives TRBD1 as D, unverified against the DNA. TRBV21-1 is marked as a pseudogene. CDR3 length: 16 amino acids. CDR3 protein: CASSPKAQVANQPQHF. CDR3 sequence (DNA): TGTGCCAGCAGCCCAAAAGCCCAGGTGGCGAATCAGCCCCAGCATTTT.